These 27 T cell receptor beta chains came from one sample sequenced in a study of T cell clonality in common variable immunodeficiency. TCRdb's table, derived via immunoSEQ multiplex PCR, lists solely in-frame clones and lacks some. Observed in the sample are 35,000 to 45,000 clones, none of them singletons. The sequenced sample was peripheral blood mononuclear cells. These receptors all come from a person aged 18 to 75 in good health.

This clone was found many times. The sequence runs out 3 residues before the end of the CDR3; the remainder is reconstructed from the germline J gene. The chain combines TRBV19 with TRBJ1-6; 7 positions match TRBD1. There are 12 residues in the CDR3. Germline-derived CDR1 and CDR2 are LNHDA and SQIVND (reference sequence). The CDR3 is CAKTGSNSPLHF. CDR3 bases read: TGTGCTAAGACAGGGAGCAATTCACCC.

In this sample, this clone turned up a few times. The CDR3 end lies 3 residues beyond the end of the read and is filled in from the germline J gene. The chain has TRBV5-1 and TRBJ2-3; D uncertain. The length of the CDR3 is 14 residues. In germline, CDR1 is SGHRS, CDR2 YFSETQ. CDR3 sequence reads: CASSNPSDQETQYF. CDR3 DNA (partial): TGCGCCAGCAGTAATCCCAGCGACCAAGAGACG.

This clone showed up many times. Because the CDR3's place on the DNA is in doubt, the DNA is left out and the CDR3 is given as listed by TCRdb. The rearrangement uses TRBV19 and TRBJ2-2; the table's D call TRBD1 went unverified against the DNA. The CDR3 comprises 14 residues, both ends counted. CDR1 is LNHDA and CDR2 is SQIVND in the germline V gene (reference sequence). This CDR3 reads CASTSGQGPGELFF.

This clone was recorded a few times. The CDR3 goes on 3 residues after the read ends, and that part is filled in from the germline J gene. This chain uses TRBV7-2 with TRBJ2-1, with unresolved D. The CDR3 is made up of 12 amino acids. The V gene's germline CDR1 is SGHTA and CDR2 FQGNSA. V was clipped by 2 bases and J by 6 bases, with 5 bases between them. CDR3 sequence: CASSLRFNEQFF. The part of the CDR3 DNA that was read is TGTGCCAGCAGCTTAAGGTTCAATGAG. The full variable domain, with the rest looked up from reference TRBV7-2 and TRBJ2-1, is GAGVSQSPSNKVTEKGKDVELRCDPISGHTALYWYRQSLGQGLEFLIYFQGNSAPDKSGLPSDRFSAERTGGSVSTLTIQRTQQEDSAVYLCASSLRFNEQFFGPGTRLTVL.

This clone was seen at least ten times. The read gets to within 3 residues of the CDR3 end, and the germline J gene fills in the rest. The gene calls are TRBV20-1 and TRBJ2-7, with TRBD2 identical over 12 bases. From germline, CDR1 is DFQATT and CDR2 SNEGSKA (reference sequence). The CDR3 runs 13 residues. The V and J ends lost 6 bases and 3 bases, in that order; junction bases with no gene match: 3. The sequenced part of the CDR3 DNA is TGCAGTGCGGAACTAGCGGGGGGCTACGAG. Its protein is CSAELAGGYE. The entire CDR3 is CSAELAGGYEQYF.

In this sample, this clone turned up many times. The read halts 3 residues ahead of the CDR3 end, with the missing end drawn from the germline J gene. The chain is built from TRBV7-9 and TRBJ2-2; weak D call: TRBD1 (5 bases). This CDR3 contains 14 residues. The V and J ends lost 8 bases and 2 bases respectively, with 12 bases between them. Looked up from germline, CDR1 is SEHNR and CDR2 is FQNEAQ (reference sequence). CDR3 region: CASGETANTGELFF. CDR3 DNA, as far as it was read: TGTGCCAGCGGTGAGACAGCTAACACCGGGGAG.

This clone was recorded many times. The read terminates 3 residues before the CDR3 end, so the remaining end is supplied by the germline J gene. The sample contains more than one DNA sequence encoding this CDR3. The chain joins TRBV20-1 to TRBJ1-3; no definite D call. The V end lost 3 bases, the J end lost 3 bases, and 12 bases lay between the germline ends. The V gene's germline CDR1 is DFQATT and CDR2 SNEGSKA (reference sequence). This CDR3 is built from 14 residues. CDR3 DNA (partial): TGCAGTGCTAGGAGCGGCGGAGGTGGAAACACC. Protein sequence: CSARSGGGGNT. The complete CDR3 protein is CSARSGGGGNTIYF.

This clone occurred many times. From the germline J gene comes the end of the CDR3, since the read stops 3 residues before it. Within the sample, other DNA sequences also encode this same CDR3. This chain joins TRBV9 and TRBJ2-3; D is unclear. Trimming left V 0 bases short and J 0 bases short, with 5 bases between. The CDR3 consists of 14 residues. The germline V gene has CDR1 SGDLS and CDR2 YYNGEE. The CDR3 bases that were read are TGTGCCAGCAGCGTAGTGTCAAGCACAGATACG. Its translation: CASSVVSSTDT. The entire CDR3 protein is CASSVVSSTDTQYF.

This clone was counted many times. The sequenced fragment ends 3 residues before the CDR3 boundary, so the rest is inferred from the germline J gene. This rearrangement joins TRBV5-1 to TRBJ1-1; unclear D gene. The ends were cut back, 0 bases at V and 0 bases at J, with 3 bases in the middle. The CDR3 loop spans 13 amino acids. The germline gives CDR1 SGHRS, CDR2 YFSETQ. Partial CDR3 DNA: TGCGCCAGCAGCTTGGCCGTGAACACTGAA. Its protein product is CASSLAVNTE. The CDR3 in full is CASSLAVNTEAFF.

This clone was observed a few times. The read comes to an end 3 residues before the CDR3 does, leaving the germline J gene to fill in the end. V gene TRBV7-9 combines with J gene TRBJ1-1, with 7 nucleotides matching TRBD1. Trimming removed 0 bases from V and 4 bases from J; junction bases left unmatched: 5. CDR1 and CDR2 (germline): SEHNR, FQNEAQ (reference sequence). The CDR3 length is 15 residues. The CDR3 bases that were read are TGTGCCAGCAGCTTAGCGTCGGAGGGGGCCACTGAA. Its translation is CASSLASEGATE. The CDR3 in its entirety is CASSLASEGATEAFF.

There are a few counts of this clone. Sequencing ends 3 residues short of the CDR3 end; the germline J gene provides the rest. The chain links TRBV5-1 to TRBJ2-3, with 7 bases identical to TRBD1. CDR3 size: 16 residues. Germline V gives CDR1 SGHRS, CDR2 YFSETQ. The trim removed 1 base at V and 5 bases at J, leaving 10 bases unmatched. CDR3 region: CASSLPQDRFGDTQYF. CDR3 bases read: TGCGCCAGCAGCTTGCCCCAGGACAGGTTCGGAGATACG.

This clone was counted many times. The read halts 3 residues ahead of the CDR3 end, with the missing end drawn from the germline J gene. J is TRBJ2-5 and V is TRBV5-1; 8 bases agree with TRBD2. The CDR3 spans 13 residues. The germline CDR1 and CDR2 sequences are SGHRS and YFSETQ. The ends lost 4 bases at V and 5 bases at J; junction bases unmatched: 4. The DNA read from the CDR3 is TGCGCCAGCAGCGGACTAGCCGCGGAGACC. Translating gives CASSGLAAET. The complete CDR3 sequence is CASSGLAAETQYF.

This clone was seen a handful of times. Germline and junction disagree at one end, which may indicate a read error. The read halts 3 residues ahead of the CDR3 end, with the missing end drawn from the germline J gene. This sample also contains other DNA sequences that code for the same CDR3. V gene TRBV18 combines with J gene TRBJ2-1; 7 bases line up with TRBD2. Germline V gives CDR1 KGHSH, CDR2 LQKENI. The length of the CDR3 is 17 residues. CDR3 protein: CASSPALAVSPYNEQFF. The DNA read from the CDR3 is TGCGCCAGCTCACCGGCGCTAGCGGTGTCCCCCTACAATGAG.

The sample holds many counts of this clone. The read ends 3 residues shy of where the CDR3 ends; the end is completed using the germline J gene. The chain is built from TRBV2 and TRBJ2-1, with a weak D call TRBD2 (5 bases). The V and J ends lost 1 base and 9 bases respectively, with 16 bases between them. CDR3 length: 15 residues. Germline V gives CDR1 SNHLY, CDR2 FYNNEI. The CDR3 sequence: CASSEVGLASAEQFF. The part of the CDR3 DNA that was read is TGTGCCAGCAGTGAAGTTGGGCTAGCTAGTGCTGAG.

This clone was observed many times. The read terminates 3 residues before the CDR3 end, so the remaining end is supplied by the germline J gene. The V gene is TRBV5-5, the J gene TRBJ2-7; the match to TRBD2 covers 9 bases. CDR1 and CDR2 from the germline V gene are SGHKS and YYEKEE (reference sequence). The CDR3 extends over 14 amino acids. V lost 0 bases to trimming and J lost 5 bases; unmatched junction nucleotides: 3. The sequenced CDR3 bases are TGTGCCAGCAGCTTGGCCGGGACTAGCAACGAG. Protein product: CASSLAGTSNE. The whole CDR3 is CASSLAGTSNEQYF.

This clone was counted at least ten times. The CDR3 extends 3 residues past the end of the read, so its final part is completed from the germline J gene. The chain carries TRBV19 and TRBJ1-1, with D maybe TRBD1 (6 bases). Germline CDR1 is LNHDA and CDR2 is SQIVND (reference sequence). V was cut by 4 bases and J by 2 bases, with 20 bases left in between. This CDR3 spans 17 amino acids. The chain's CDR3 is CASSTNRDGRRNTEAFF. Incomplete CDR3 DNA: TGTGCCAGTAGTACCAACAGGGATGGAAGAAGAAACACTGAA.

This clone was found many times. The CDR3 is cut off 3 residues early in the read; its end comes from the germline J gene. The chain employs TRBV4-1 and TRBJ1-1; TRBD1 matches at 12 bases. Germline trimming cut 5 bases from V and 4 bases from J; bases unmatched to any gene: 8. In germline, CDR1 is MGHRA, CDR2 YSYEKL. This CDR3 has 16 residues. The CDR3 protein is CASSKGTGGASTEAFF. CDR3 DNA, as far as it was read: TGCGCCAGCAGCAAAGGGACAGGGGGCGCGAGCACTGAA.

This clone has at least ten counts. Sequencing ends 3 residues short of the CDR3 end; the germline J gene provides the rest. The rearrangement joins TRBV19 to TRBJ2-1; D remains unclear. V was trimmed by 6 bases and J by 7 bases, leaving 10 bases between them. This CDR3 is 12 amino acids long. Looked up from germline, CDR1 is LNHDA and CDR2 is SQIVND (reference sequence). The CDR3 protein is CASRTDGNEQFF. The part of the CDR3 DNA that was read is TGTGCCAGTAGGACTGATGGGAATGAG.

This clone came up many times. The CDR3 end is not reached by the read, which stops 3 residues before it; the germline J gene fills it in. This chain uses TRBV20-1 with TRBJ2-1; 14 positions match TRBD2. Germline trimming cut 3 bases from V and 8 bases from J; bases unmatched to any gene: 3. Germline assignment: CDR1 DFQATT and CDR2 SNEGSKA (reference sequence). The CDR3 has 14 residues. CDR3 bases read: TGCAGTGCTAGGACTAGCGGGAGGGCCGATGAG. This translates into CSARTSGRADE. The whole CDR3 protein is CSARTSGRADEQFF.

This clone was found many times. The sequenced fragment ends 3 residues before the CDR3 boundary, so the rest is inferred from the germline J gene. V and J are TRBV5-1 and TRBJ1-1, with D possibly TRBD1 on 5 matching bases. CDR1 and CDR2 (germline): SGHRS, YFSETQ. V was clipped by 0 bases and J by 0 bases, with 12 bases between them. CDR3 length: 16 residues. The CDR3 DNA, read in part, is TGCGCCAGCAGCTTGGTCGGGGGGAGAATGAACACTGAA. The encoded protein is CASSLVGGRMNTE. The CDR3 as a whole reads CASSLVGGRMNTEAFF.

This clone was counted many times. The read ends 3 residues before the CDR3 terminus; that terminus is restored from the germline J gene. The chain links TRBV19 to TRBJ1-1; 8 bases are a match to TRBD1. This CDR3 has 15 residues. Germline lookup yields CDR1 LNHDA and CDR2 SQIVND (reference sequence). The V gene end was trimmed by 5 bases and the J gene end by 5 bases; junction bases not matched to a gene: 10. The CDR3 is CASSPHTGGRTEAFF. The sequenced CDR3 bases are TGTGCCAGTAGTCCCCACACAGGGGGTAGAACTGAA.

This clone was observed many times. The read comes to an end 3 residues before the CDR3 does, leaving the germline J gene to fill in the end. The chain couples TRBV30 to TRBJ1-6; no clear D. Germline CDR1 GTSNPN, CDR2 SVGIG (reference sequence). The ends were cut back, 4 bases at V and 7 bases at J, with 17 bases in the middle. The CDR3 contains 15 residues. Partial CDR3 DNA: TGTGCCTGGATTACAGTTACCGGCCCCAATTCACCC. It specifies CAWITVTGPNSP. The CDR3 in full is CAWITVTGPNSPLHF.

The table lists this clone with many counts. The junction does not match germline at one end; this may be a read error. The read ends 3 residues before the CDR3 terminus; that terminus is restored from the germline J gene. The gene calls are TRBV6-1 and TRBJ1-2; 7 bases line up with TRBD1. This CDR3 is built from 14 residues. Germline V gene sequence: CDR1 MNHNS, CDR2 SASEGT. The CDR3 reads CASREAGGGYGYTF. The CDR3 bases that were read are TGTGCCAGCAGGGAAGCAGGGGGGGGCTATGGC.

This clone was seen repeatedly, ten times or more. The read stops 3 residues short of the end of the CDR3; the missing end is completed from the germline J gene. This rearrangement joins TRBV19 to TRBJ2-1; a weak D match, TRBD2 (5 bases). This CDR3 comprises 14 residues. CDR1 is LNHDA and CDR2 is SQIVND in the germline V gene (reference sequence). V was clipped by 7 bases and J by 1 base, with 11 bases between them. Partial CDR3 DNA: TGTGCCAGTAATCAGGAGGCATCCTACAATGAG. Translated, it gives CASNQEASYNE. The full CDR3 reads CASNQEASYNEQFF.

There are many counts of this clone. CDR3 residues: CASSEWARGLYGYTF. The sequenced CDR3 bases are TGTGCCAGCAGTGAATGGGCCAGGGGCCTTTATGGC. The chain carries TRBV6-1 and TRBJ1-2; perhaps TRBD1 as D (6 bases). The read gets to within 3 residues of the CDR3 end, and the germline J gene fills in the rest. The CDR3 has 15 amino acids. The germline V gene has CDR1 MNHNS and CDR2 SASEGT. V lost 2 bases, J lost 5 bases, and 15 bases lay in between.

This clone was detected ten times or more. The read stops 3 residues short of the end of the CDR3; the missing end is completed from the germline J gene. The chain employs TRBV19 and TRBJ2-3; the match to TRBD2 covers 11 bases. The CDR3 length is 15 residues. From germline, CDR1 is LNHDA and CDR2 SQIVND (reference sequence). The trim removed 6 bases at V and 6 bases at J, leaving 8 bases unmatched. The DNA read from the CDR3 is TGTGCCAGTAGGGCCCTAGCGGGGGGATTGGATACG. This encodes CASRALAGGLDT. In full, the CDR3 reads CASRALAGGLDTQYF.

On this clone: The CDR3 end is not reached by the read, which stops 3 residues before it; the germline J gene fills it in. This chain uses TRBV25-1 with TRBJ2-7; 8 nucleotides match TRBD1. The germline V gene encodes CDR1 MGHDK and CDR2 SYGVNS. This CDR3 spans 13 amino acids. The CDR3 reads CASTRTGSYEQYF. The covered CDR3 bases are TGTGCATCAACCAGGACAGGGTCCTACGAG.